This TCR beta chain was identified during a study of T cell repertoires in cytomegalovirus infection. CDR1 and CDR2 (germline): DFQATT, SNEGSKA (reference sequence). Trimming cost V 3 bases and J 2 bases, with 11 bases left between them. The CDR3 covers 13 residues. This clonotype came up many times. TCRdb analysed the reads with MiXCR anew, one entry per CDR3 protein. The table records about 680,000 distinct CDR3 sequences, roughly 26% of them present only once. V is TRBV20-1 and J is TRBJ2-7; maybe TRBD1 (6 bases). The TCR comes from a human donor in good health (CMV status not recorded). Some clones in this sample may be carry-over from other donors' samples. Sequenced sample: CD8+ T cells from PBMCs. CDR3 bases: TGCAGTGCTAGGAGTACAGGGCCCTACGAGCAGTACGTC. Translation gives CSARSTGPYEQYV.